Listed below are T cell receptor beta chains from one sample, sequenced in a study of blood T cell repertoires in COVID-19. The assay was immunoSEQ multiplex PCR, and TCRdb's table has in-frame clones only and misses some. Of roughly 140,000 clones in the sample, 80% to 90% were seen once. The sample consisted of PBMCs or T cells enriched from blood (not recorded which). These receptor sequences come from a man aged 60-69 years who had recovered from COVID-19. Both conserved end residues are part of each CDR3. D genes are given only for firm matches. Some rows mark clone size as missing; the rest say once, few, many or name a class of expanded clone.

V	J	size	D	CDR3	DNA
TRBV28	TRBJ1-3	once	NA	CATSTSRGNTIYF	TGTGCCACCTCGACTAGTCGAGGTAACACCATATATTTT
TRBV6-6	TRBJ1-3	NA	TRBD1	CASSYPPGQADTIYF	TGTGCCAGCAGTTACCCTCCGGGACAGGCGGACACCATATATTTT
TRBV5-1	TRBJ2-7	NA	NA	CASSLGLVSTYPYEQYF	TGCGCCAGCAGCTTGGGACTAGTCAGCACATACCCCTACGAGCAGTACTTC
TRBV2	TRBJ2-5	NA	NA	CASMRAGRETQYF	TGTGCCAGCATGAGAGCGGGCCGGGAGACCCAGTACTTC
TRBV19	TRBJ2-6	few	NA	CASSMSPAILGSSGANVLTF	TGTGCCAGTAGTATGTCGCCTGCTATCCTAGGTAGCTCTGGGGCCAACGTCCTGACTTTC
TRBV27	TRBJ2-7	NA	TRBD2	CASRGGYEQYF	TGTGCCAGCAGGGGGGGGTACGAGCAGTACTTC
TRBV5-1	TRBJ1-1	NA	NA	CASSLTAATNTEAFF	TGCGCCAGCAGCTTGACAGCTGCTACGAACACTGAAGCTTTCTTT
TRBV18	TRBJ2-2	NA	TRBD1	CASSQGQATGELFF	TGTGCCAGCTCACAGGGACAGGCCACCGGGGAGCTGTTTTTT
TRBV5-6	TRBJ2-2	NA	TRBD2	CASSYPPGGPYTGELFF	TGTGCCAGCAGCTACCCCCCGGGGGGGCCTTACACCGGGGAGCTGTTTTTT
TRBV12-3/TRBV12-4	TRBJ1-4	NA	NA	CASRQPANEKLFF	TGTGCCAGCAGACAGCCTGCTAATGAAAAACTGTTTTTT
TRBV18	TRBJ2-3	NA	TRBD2	CASSPSGGPLSTDTQYF	TGTGCCAGCTCACCCAGCGGGGGCCCCCTTAGCACAGATACGCAGTATTTT
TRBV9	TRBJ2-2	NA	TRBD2	CASSESTSVGELFF	TGTGCCAGCAGCGAATCGACTAGCGTTGGGGAGCTGTTTTTT
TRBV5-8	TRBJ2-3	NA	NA	CASSYRGTDTQYF	TGTGCCAGCAGCTATCGGGGCACAGATACGCAGTATTTT
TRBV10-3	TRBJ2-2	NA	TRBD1	CAIRPGQGNTGELFF	TGTGCCATCAGACCGGGACAGGGGAACACCGGGGAGCTGTTTTTT